The rows below give T cell receptor beta chains drawn from one sample of a study of identical twins. TCRdb redid the calling of the 5' RACE reads with MiXCR, one entry per CDR3 protein. The sample lists 750,000 to 950,000 distinct CDR3 sequences, roughly 12% occurring once. These data also formed part of another study, on yellow fever vaccine responses in identical twins.

The sequencing input was PBMCs. Every receptor here comes from a woman between 18 and 30 years old in good health. CDR3s include the opening cysteine and the closing phenylalanine or tryptophan. The order of the fields is clone size, V gene, D gene, J gene, CDR3 DNA, CDR3 protein. D genes are given only for firm matches. Size tells how often a clone was seen (once, few, many) or the class of an expanded clone, and some rows leave it out.

.,TRBV6-2/TRBV6-3,TRBD1,TRBJ1-2,TGTGCCAGCAGACCCACGGACAGGGGTCCCTCTGGCTACACCTTC,CASRPTDRGPSGYTF
.,TRBV2,TRBD2,TRBJ2-2,TGTGCCAGCAGTGGTCAGCGGGAGTATAACACCGGGGAGCTGTTTTTT,CASSGQREYNTGELFF
few,TRBV5-1,.,TRBJ1-1,TGCGCCAGCAGCAAGGACAGACGAAAAGGGCACACTGAAGCTTTCTTT,CASSKDRRKGHTEAFF
many,TRBV4-1,.,TRBJ1-4,TGCGCCAGCAGCCTTTCAAGGGGGGCCGGACTCTTGGTGTTTTTT,CASSLSRGAGLLVFF
many,TRBV10-3,.,TRBJ1-5,TGTGCCATCACCGACGGCGGGGGTCAGCCCCAGCATTTT,CAITDGGGQPQHF
.,TRBV7-9,TRBD1,TRBJ2-2,TGTGCCACCACGGGGACAGGGTCCGGGGAGCTGTTTTTT,CATTGTGSGELFF
.,TRBV20-1,TRBD2,TRBJ2-3,TGCAGTGCTAGTCACCGGACTAGCGGGGGGGGAACGCAGTATTTT,CSASHRTSGGGTQYF
few,TRBV21-1,.,TRBJ2-5,TGTGCCAGCAGCAAAGTTAGCGGGGGGCCAGGTTGGCAAGAGACCCAGTACTTC,CASSKVSGGPGWQETQYF
.,TRBV12-3/TRBV12-4,TRBD2,TRBJ2-3,TGTGCCAGCAGTCCGGGACTAGCGGGAGCCGCAGATGCGCAGTATTTT,CASSPGLAGAADAQYF
.,TRBV27,.,TRBJ1-1,TGTGCCAGCAGAGGGTCTAGGACAGTTAACGGGAACACTGAAGCTTTCTTT,CASRGSRTVNGNTEAFF
.,TRBV3-1,TRBD1,TRBJ1-2,TGTGCCAGCAACACAGGGGGTAACTATGGCTACACCTTC,CASNTGGNYGYTF
.,TRBV24-1,.,TRBJ1-3,TGTGCCACCAGTGATACAGGCCACTCTGGAAACACCATATATTTT,CATSDTGHSGNTIYF
few,TRBV10-3,TRBD2,TRBJ2-1,TGTGCCATCAGTGGGGGGAGCGGGGGGCCTCTCTACAATGAGCAGTTCTTC,CAISGGSGGPLYNEQFF
few,TRBV7-2,.,TRBJ2-3,TGTGCCAGCAGCCCAAACCCAGGGACCACAGATACGCAGTATTTT,CASSPNPGTTDTQYF
.,TRBV5-5,TRBD2,TRBJ2-1,TGTGCCAGCAGCGCTGGACTAGCGGGGGGGGACAATGAGCAGTTCTTC,CASSAGLAGGDNEQFF
.,TRBV12-3/TRBV12-4,.,TRBJ1-2,TGTGCCAGCAGTGCCTACGCCGGGGGAGGTTCAGATGGCTACACCTTC,CASSAYAGGGSDGYTF
few,TRBV5-6,.,TRBJ2-2,TGTGCCAGCAGGCCAACTAGGGTCGGGGAGCTGTTTTTT,CASRPTRVGELFF
few,TRBV28,.,TRBJ2-1,TGTGCCAGCAGTCCCACAACCGTTGGGGAGCAGTTCTTC,CASSPTTVGEQFF
.,TRBV10-3,.,TRBJ1-1,TGTGCCATCATGGGGGAGAACACTGAAGCTTTCTTT,CAIMGENTEAFF
.,TRBV28,TRBD2,TRBJ2-7,TGTGCCAGCAGTCCACGCCCTCACGGGCGACTAGCAGAACCTCACGAGCAGTACTTC,CASSPRPHGRLAEPHEQYF
.,TRBV25-1,TRBD2,TRBJ2-2,TGTGCCAGCAGTGAACGTTTTAGCGGGAGTTCCGGGGAGCTGTTTTTT,CASSERFSGSSGELFF
.,TRBV7-2,TRBD2,TRBJ2-3,TGTGCCAGCCGACCCTGGGGGGGTAGCACAGATACGCAGTATTTT,CASRPWGGSTDTQYF
many,TRBV28,TRBD1,TRBJ2-7,TGTGCCAGCAGACGCTCCGGGACAGGGATCTACGAGCAGTACTTC,CASRRSGTGIYEQYF
few,TRBV2,TRBD2,TRBJ2-5,TGTGCCAGCAGTGAACTCCTAGCGGGAGTTGGAGAGACCCAGTACTTC,CASSELLAGVGETQYF
few,TRBV7-9,TRBD2,TRBJ2-2,TGTGCCAGCAGCTTAAGAGCAGCGGGAGTGTCCGGGGAGCTGTTTTTT,CASSLRAAGVSGELFF
few,TRBV29-1,.,TRBJ2-2,TGCAGCGTTGTTACTAGGGGAGCGACCGGGGAGCTGTTTTTT,CSVVTRGATGELFF